This entry is about one TCR beta chain. Assignment of participants to cohorts was predicated upon participant-reported clinical history. The entry originates in a study of blood T cell repertoires in COVID-19. On the study more broadly: COVID-19 samples from acute and convalescent phases originated in the United States, Italy and Spain. T cells, B-cell-depleted T cells, or PBMCs provided the cDNA or gDNA that served as material.

Sequencing used immunoSEQ multiplex PCR; TCRdb keeps in-frame clones, though not all of them. This table holds over 300,000 clones, roughly nine tenths found once. The length of the CDR3 is 16 residues. Germline lookup yields CDR1 MNHEY and CDR2 SVGEGT. Trimming cost V 6 bases and J 2 bases; bases outside gene matches: 6. This chain connects TRBV6-2 or TRBV6-3 to TRBJ2-7; TRBD2 agrees at 14 bases. The sample consisted of PBMCs or T cells enriched from blood (not recorded which). The TCR originated in a woman under 40 who had recovered from COVID-19. CDR3 protein: CASSPGLAGVTYEQYF. The DNA for the CDR3 is TGTGCCAGCAGCCCGGGACTAGCGGGGGTGACCTACGAGCAGTACTTC.